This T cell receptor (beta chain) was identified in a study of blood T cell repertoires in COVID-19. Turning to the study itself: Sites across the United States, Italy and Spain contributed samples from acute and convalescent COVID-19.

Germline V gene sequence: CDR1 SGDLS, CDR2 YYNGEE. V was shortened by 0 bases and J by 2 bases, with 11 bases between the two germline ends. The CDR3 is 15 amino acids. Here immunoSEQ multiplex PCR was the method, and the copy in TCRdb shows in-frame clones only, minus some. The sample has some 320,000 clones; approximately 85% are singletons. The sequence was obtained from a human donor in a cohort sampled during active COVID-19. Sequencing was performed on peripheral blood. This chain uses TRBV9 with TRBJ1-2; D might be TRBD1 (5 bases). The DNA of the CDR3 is TGTGCCAGCAGCGTAGATCCGACAGTCAACTATGGCTACACCTTC. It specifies CASSVDPTVNYGYTF. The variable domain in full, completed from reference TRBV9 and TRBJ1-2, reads DSGVTQTPKHLITATGQRVTLRCSPRSGDLSVYWYQQSLDQGLQFLIQYYNGEERAKGNILERFSAQQFPDLHSELNLSSLELGDSALYFCASSVDPTVNYGYTFGSGTRLTVV.